These T cell receptor beta chains were read from a single sample in a study of blood T cell repertoires in COVID-19. Here immunoSEQ multiplex PCR was the method, and the copy in TCRdb shows in-frame clones only, minus some. Counted here are approximately 70,000 clones, approximately 83% occurring once; the ten biggest clones make up approximately 2.5%. The sequenced sample consisted of peripheral blood. The receptors originated from a man aged 80 or over with active or convalescent COVID-19. The CDR3 runs from the conserved cysteine through the conserved F or W. Fields, in order: CDR3 length, V gene, D gene, clone size, J gene, CDR3 DNA, CDR3 protein. The D gene is left open where the match is weak. Where a row states a size, it is once, few, many or the class of an expanded clone; other rows omit it.

>15|TRBV4-1|NA|NA|TRBJ1-6
TGCGCCAGCAGCCAATTAAGACTGAATAATTCACCCCTCCACTTT
CASSQLRLNNSPLHF
>15|TRBV18|NA|NA|TRBJ1-1
TGTGCCAGCTCACCAGGAACCGGGAGTGGCACTGAAGCTTTCTTT
CASSPGTGSGTEAFF
>14|TRBV6-2/TRBV6-3|TRBD2|NA|TRBJ2-1
TGTGCCAGCAGTTTGACTAGCGGGAGTGGTGAGCAGTTCTTC
CASSLTSGSGEQFF
>15|TRBV18|NA|NA|TRBJ1-1
TGTGCCAGCTCACCCAACCTTATGAGTAACACTGAAGCTTTCTTT
CASSPNLMSNTEAFF
>16|TRBV3-1/TRBV3-2|TRBD1|once|TRBJ1-6
TGTGCCAGCAGCCAAGTGGGACAGGTCAATAATTCACCCCTCCACTTT
CASSQVGQVNNSPLHF
>14|TRBV4-1|NA|NA|TRBJ1-6
TGCGCCAGCAGCCTGGACGGGGATAATTCACCCCTCCACTTT
CASSLDGDNSPLHF
>15|TRBV6-1|TRBD1|NA|TRBJ1-5
TGTGCCAGCAGTGAAACGCCAGGGGGCTTTCAGCCCCAGCATTTT
CASSETPGGFQPQHF
>19|TRBV5-1|TRBD1|NA|TRBJ2-2
TGCGCCAGCAGCTTGTCGGGGGGCGACAGGGGGCGCCGCACCGGGGAGCTGTTTTTT
CASSLSGGDRGRRTGELFF
>13|TRBV6-5|NA|NA|TRBJ2-3
TGTGCCAGCAGAGGGGGTAGCACAGATACGCAGTATTTT
CASRGGSTDTQYF
>15|TRBV5-1|NA|NA|TRBJ1-1
TGCGCCAGCAGCTTGGGGGCAAGGGGGAACACTGAAGCTTTCTTT
CASSLGARGNTEAFF
>11|TRBV12-3/TRBV12-4|NA|once|TRBJ2-7
TGTGCCAGCAGTCCCTCTTACGAGCAGTACTTC
CASSPSYEQYF
>18|TRBV11-3|TRBD2|NA|TRBJ2-2
TGTGCCAGCAGCTTAGATCCGGGACTAGCGGGAGTTGGCGGGGAGCTGTTTTTT
CASSLDPGLAGVGGELFF
>13|TRBV2|TRBD1|NA|TRBJ2-7
TGTGCCAGCATTCGGGACAGGGGCGACGAGCAGTACTTC
CASIRDRGDEQYF
>13|TRBV6-1|TRBD1|NA|TRBJ1-2
TGTGCCAGCAGCAACAGGGGTGGCTCTGGCTACACCTTC
CASSNRGGSGYTF
>13|TRBV5-1|NA|NA|TRBJ1-1
TGCGCCAGCAGGCCACAGGGGAACACTGAAGCTTTCTTT
CASRPQGNTEAFF
>17|TRBV6-4|NA|once|TRBJ2-5
TGTGCCAGCAGTGACGCAGGACACAGGAGCTCTAGGGAGACCCAGTACTTC
CASSDAGHRSSRETQYF
>15|TRBV7-2|NA|few|TRBJ2-5
TGTGCCAGCAGCTTAGGGGGACCGGGCGGGGATACCCAGTACTTC
CASSLGGPGGDTQYF